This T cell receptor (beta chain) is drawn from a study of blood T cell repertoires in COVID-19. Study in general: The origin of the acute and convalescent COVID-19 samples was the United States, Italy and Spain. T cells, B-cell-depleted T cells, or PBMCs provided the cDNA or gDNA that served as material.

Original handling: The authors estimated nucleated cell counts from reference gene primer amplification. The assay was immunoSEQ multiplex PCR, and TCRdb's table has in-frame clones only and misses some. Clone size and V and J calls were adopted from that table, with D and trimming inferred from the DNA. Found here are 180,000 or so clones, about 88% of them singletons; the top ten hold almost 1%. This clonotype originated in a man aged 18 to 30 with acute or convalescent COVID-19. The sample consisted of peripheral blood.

CDR3 in amino acids: CASSLVTGSNQPQHF. The CDR3 nucleotides are TGTGCCAGCAGCTTAGTGACAGGGAGCAATCAGCCCCAGCATTTT. The chain recombines TRBV7-8 with TRBJ1-5; the match to TRBD1 covers 7 bases. The V gene end was trimmed by 1 base and the J gene end by 1 base; junction bases not matched to a gene: 1. The germline gives CDR1 SGHVS, CDR2 FQNEAQ. The length of the CDR3 is 15 residues.